One and the same sample provided the 26 T cell receptor beta chains below, sequenced in a study of PD-1 blockade in classical Hodgkin lymphoma. Each patient experienced a relapse that followed autologous stem cell transplantation, and brentuximab vedotin exposure varied. By magnetic negative selection, CD4+ T cells were purified from thawed PBMCs. Sequencing used immunoSEQ multiplex PCR; TCRdb keeps in-frame clones, though not all of them. The sample lists some 7,000 clones, 80% occurring once. Sequenced here: CD4+ T cells from blood, sampled at baseline. Every receptor here comes from a human donor with classical Hodgkin lymphoma.

The V call is TRBV5-4, the J call TRBJ2-7, with D hard to call. Trimming removed 6 bases from V and 2 bases from J, with 18 bases in between. CDR1 and CDR2 from the germline V gene are SGHNT and YYREEE (reference sequence). This CDR3 region has 15 residues. The CDR3 loop is CASNSGGRLPYEQYF. The CDR3 DNA sequence: TGTGCCAGCAACAGTGGTGGTCGCCTCCCCTACGAGCAGTACTTC.

The CDR3 loop reads CASSDSKGRTTFF. In DNA form, the CDR3 reads TGTGCCAGCAGTGACTCGAAAGGGCGAACGACTTTCTTT. The chain is built from TRBV6-4 and TRBJ1-1; D unclear. There are 13 residues in the CDR3. Deletions cut 0 bases from V and 12 bases from J, with 14 bases between. Germline lookup yields CDR1 MRHNA and CDR2 SNTAGT.

V gene TRBV7-8 combines with J gene TRBJ2-7; a possible D gene is TRBD2 (5 bases). Germline loops: CDR1 SGHVS, CDR2 FQNEAQ. The ends were cut back, 5 bases at V and 3 bases at J, with 17 bases in the middle. CDR3 length equals 15 residues. The CDR3 loop is CASSHRMDLLYEQYF. The DNA for the CDR3 is TGTGCCAGCAGCCACCGGATGGACTTGCTCTACGAGCAGTACTTC.

The chain links TRBV29-1 to TRBJ2-4, with TRBD1 matching over 8 bases. The CDR3 covers 16 residues. Unmatched junction bases numbered 11, after V lost 7 bases and J lost 0 bases. CDR1 SQVTM and CDR2 ANQGSEA come from the germline V gene. As DNA, the CDR3 is TGCAGCGCCATGCAGGGGGCTATTCTAGCCAAAAACATTCAGTACTTC. It encodes CSAMQGAILAKNIQYF.

The chain couples TRBV19 to TRBJ1-5, with 7 bases identical to TRBD1. Germline V CDR1 and CDR2: LNHDA, SQIVND (reference sequence). J gave up 3 bases and V 0 bases, and 2 bases lay outside the gene matches. The CDR3 length is 15 residues. The DNA of the CDR3 is TGTGCCAGTAGTATAGAGGACAGGACCAATCAGCCCCAGCATTTT. Translation gives CASSIEDRTNQPQHF.

J is TRBJ2-5 and V is TRBV7-2; no definite D call. The CDR3 has 14 residues. Germline V gene lookup returns CDR1 SGHTA and CDR2 FQGNSA. Trimming cost V 2 bases and J 0 bases, with 7 bases left between them. The CDR3 sequence is CASSLSAYQETQYF. Written as DNA, the CDR3 is TGTGCCAGCAGCTTATCGGCCTACCAAGAGACCCAGTACTTC.

The V and J genes are TRBV5-4 and TRBJ2-3; D may be TRBD2 (5 bases). This CDR3 region has 14 residues. V was cut by 2 bases and J by 5 bases, with 12 bases left in between. Germline V gene sequence: CDR1 SGHNT, CDR2 YYREEE (reference sequence). CDR3 sequence: CASSLSGSEDTQYF. CDR3 DNA sequence: TGTGCCAGCAGCTTAAGTGGGAGTGAAGATACGCAGTATTTT. Full variable domain (rest looked up from reference TRBV5-4 and TRBJ2-3): ETGVTQSPTHLIKTRGQQVTLRCSSQSGHNTVSWYQQALGQGPQFIFQYYREEENGRGNFPPRFSGLQFPNYSSELNVNALELDDSALYLCASSLSGSEDTQYFGPGTRLTVL.

The rearrangement uses TRBV10-1 and TRBJ1-2; D might be TRBD1 (5 bases). Trimming took off 2 bases at V and 2 bases at J, with 9 bases between the two ends. This CDR3 spans 14 amino acids. Looked up from germline, CDR1 is WNHNN and CDR2 is SYGVQD (reference sequence). CDR3 nucleotides: TGCGCCAGCAGTGAGGGGGGACTCAACTATGGCTACACCTTC. Translation: CASSEGGLNYGYTF.

CDR3 amino acids: CASSDSGSPLHF. The DNA for the CDR3 is TGTGCCAGCAGTGATTCTGGCTCACCCCTCCACTTT. The rearrangement uses TRBV2 and TRBJ1-6; D is unresolved. CDR1 and CDR2 from the germline V gene are SNHLY and FYNNEI. The CDR3 spans 12 residues. Trimming pared 3 bases from V and 10 bases from J, leaving 7 bases between.

The rearrangement joins TRBV14 to TRBJ2-7; TRBD1 aligns across 9 bases. The CDR3 totals 14 residues. Per germline, CDR1 SGHDN and CDR2 FVKESK. V lost 5 bases to trimming and J lost 5 bases; unmatched junction nucleotides: 7. The CDR3 DNA sequence: TGTGCCAGCAGCAGTCGGACAGGGGCGAACGAGCAGTACTTC. This codes for CASSSRTGANEQYF.

This clone was counted a single time. The chain joins TRBV7-9 to TRBJ2-7; D is possibly TRBD1 or TRBD2 (5 bases each). Trimming took off 2 bases at V and 4 bases at J, with 18 bases between the two ends. The length of the CDR3 is 16 residues. CDR1 is SEHNR, CDR2 FQNEAQ, per germline (reference sequence). CDR3 sequence: CASSLWSGTTDYEQYF. The CDR3 DNA reads as TGTGCCAGCAGCTTATGGTCCGGGACCACGGATTACGAGCAGTACTTC.

The chain is built from TRBV5-4 and TRBJ2-5; D gene ambiguous. V was pared by 4 bases and J by 0 bases, with 4 bases between. Germline V lookup: CDR1 SGHNT, CDR2 YYREEE (reference sequence). This CDR3 spans 12 amino acids. DNA of the CDR3: TGTGCCAGCAGCGGAAACCAAGAGACCCAGTACTTC. This sequence encodes CASSGNQETQYF.

This clone was detected a few times. V usage is TRBV11-2 and J usage is TRBJ1-4; 7 nucleotides line up with TRBD1. The ends lost 5 bases at V and 3 bases at J; junction bases unmatched: 9. The CDR3 runs to 16 residues. Germline CDR1 SGHAT, CDR2 FQNNGV. The CDR3: CASSRNAGTANEKLFF. The CDR3 coding sequence is TGTGCCAGCAGCAGGAATGCCGGGACAGCTAATGAAAAACTGTTTTTT.

V gene TRBV5-8 combines with J gene TRBJ2-3; TRBD2 aligns across 12 bases. Germline CDR1 and CDR2: SGHTS and YDEGEE. Trimming removed 1 base from V and 6 bases from J; junction bases left unmatched: 6. This CDR3 is built from 16 residues. The CDR3 coding sequence is TGTGCCAGCAGCTTGCGTCTAGCGGGAGGGCGCGATACGCAGTATTTT. This gives the protein CASSLRLAGGRDTQYF.

The CDR3 loop reads CASSVEGVSSYEQYF. CDR3 coding DNA: TGTGCCAGCAGCGTAGAAGGGGTCAGCTCCTACGAGCAGTACTTC. The genes are TRBV9 and TRBJ2-7; weak D call: TRBD1 (5 bases). V was clipped by 0 bases and J by 0 bases, with 10 bases between them. This CDR3 has 15 amino acids. CDR1 is SGDLS, CDR2 YYNGEE, per germline.

This CDR3 is CSVPGQGSTYGYTF. CDR3 bases: TGCAGCGTCCCCGGACAGGGGAGCACCTATGGCTACACCTTC. This chain uses TRBV29-1 with TRBJ1-2; 9 bases agree with TRBD1. The V segment lost 6 bases and the J segment 4 bases; nucleotides outside the gene matches: 9. Germline CDR1 and CDR2: SQVTM and ANQGSEA. The CDR3 totals 14 residues.

This chain links TRBV6-1 with TRBJ1-3; 9 nucleotides agree with TRBD1. Germline V gene lookup returns CDR1 MNHNS and CDR2 SASEGT. This CDR3 has 13 amino acids. V shed 7 bases and J 7 bases; nucleotides not matched to a gene: 5. The CDR3 sequence: CASKQQGANTIYF. The CDR3 coding sequence is TGTGCCAGCAAACAACAGGGGGCGAACACCATATATTTT.

This chain links TRBV27 with TRBJ2-7, with 7 bases that match TRBD1. From germline, CDR1 is MNHEY and CDR2 SMNVEV (reference sequence). The junction had 2 bases not matched to a gene; V was cut back by 3 bases and J by 3 bases. This CDR3 region has 13 residues. CDR3: CASSLPGGYEQYF. The CDR3 coding sequence is TGTGCCAGCAGTTTGCCAGGGGGCTACGAGCAGTACTTC.

V and J are TRBV10-3 and TRBJ2-4, with TRBD2 matching over 7 bases. The CDR3 extends over 14 amino acids. Trimming cost V 10 bases and J 0 bases; bases outside gene matches: 6. Germline CDR1 reads ENHRY; CDR2 reads SYGVKD. The CDR3 protein is CASGEGLAKNIQYF. The CDR3 bases are TGTGCCAGCGGGGAGGGGCTAGCCAAAAACATTCAGTACTTC.

The chain recombines TRBV6-5 with TRBJ1-5; perhaps TRBD1 as D (5 bases). The germline V gene has CDR1 MNHEY and CDR2 SVGAGI. Deletions cut 8 bases from V and 5 bases from J, with 13 bases between. The CDR3 has 13 amino acids. The CDR3 nucleotides are TGTGCCAGCCGCCCGGGGCGTGATCAGCCCCAGCATTTT. Translation: CASRPGRDQPQHF.

V is TRBV6-1 and J is TRBJ1-3; TRBD1 is a possible D gene (5 bases). Germline lookup yields CDR1 MNHNS and CDR2 SASEGT. The CDR3 has 14 residues. V shed 7 bases and J shed 0 bases, with 10 bases lying between them. The CDR3 sequence: CASKEGSSGNTIYF. The DNA of the CDR3 is TGTGCCAGCAAGGAGGGGAGCTCTGGAAACACCATATATTTT.

The rearrangement uses TRBV5-1 and TRBJ2-1, with D possibly TRBD2 on 6 matching bases. The CDR3 extends over 15 amino acids. Between the trimmed V and J ends, which lost 0 bases and 1 base, there was a span of 8 bases. Germline loops: CDR1 SGHRS, CDR2 YFSETQ. The CDR3 sequence: CASSLGLDSYNEQFF. CDR3 sequence (DNA): TGCGCCAGCAGCTTGGGACTAGATTCCTACAATGAGCAGTTCTTC.

The chain is built from TRBV18 and TRBJ2-6, with a weak D call TRBD1 (5 bases). Trimming removed 5 bases at V and 0 bases at J, with 8 bases between. From germline, CDR1 is KGHSH and CDR2 LQKENI. The CDR3 length is 15 residues. In nucleotides, the CDR3 is TGTGCCAGCTCAGACACAGGCTCTGGGGCCAACGTCCTGACTTTC. It is translated as CASSDTGSGANVLTF. Filled out from reference TRBV18 and TRBJ2-6, the complete variable domain reads NAGVMQNPRHLVRRRGQEARLRCSPMKGHSHVYWYRQLPEEGLKFMVYLQKENIIDESGMPKERFSAEFPKEGPSILRIQQVVRGDSAAYFCASSDTGSGANVLTFGAGSRLTVL.

The chain couples TRBV11-2 to TRBJ1-3, with D possibly TRBD1 on 5 matching bases. The CDR3 is 14 amino acids. Trimming left V 8 bases short and J 4 bases short, with 15 bases between. Looked up from germline, CDR1 is SGHAT and CDR2 is FQNNGV. The DNA for the CDR3 is TGTGCCAGCTCCCCCCAGGGCGTCGGAAACACCATATATTTT. Protein: CASSPQGVGNTIYF.

V and J are TRBV19 and TRBJ1-2; TRBD1 agrees at 10 bases. V dropped 5 bases and J dropped 3; count of bases not matched to a gene: 9. The CDR3 has 16 amino acids. The V gene's germline CDR1 is LNHDA and CDR2 SQIVND (reference sequence). CDR3 sequence reads: CASSAPPGQGDYGYTF. CDR3 bases: TGTGCCAGTAGTGCCCCCCCCGGACAGGGGGACTATGGCTACACCTTC.

The gene calls are TRBV15 and TRBJ1-4; D possibly corresponds to TRBD1 (5 bases). The CDR3 spans 14 residues. Germline V lookup: CDR1 LNHNV, CDR2 YYDKDF (reference sequence). The V and J ends lost 3 bases and 7 bases respectively, with 12 bases between them. The CDR3 coding sequence is TGTGCCACCAGCAGGGCCCAGGGAGGTGAAAAACTGTTTTTT. It codes for CATSRAQGGEKLFF.